This T cell receptor beta chain was identified during a study of PD-1 blockade in classical Hodgkin lymphoma. The V gene lost 3 bases and the J gene lost 5 bases, with 19 bases spanning the gap. The CDR3 runs to 16 residues. The germline V gene has CDR1 GTSNPN and CDR2 SVGIG (reference sequence). Described time point: cycle 4 day 1 (C4D1), after 5 to 7 weeks of nivolumab. Each patient experienced a relapse that followed autologous stem cell transplantation, and brentuximab vedotin exposure varied. With regard to this clone: Its specificity is unknown.

The protocol was immunoSEQ multiplex PCR, while the TCRdb copy is restricted to in-frame clones and leaves out a portion. The sample includes about 47,000 clones, roughly 80% of them seen just once. Study outcomes and limitations: While CD8+ TCR diversity did not rise significantly by C4D1, CD4+ TCR diversity did.

Specimen: peripheral blood mononuclear cells (PBMCs), collected before the fourth cycle of nivolumab. The genes are TRBV30 and TRBJ2-2, with D uncertain. This sequence was found in a human donor with classical Hodgkin lymphoma. Here the CDR3 DNA reads TGTGCCTGGAGGCTGGTCTGGGGTGGGATAACCGGGGAGCTGTTTTTT. It translates to CAWRLVWGGITGELFF.